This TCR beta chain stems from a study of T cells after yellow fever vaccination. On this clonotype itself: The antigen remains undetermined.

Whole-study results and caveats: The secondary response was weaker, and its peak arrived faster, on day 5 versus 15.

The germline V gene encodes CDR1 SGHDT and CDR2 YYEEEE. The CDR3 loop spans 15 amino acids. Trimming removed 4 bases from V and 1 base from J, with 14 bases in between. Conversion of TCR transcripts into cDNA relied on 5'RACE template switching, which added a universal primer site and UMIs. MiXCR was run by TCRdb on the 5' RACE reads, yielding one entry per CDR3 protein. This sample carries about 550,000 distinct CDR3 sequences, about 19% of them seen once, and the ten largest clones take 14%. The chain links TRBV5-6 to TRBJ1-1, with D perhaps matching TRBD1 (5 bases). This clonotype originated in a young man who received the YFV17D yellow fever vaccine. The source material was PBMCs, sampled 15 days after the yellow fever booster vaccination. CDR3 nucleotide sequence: TGTGCCAGCAGCCCCGAGGGACGGAGGAACACTGAAGCTTTCTTT. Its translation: CASSPEGRRNTEAFF.